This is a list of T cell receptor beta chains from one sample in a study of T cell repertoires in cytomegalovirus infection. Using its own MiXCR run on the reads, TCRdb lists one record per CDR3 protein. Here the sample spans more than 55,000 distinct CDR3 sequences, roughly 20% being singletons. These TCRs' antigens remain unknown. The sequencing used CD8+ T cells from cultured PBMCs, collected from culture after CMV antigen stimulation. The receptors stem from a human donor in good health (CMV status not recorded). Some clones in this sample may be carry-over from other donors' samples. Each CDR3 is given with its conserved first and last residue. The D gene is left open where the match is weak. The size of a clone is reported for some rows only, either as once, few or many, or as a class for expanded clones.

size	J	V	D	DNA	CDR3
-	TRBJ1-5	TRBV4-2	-	TGTGCCAGCAGCCAAGATTTGGGTCTAGGGAATCGACAGCCCCAGCATTTT	CASSQDLGLGNRQPQHF
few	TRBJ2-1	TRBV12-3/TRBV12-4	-	TGTGCCAGCAGTTTAGGTCAGGAGCAGCAGTTCTTC	CASSLGQEQQFF
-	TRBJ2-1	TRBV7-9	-	TGTGCCAGCAGCCAACCTGGAGGGCAAGGGACGAATGAGCAGTTCTTC	CASSQPGGQGTNEQFF
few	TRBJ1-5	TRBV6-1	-	TGTGCCAGCAGCTATCCGGGGCAGCCCCAGCATTTT	CASSYPGQPQHF
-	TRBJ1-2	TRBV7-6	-	TGTGCCAGCAGCTCCGGACAGAACTATGGCTACACCTTC	CASSSGQNYGYTF
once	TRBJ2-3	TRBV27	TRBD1	TGTGCCAGCAGTTTAGCGGGGACAGGGGGTAGCACAGATACGCAGTATTTT	CASSLAGTGGSTDTQYF
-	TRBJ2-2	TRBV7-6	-	TGTGCCAGCAGCTTAGCACAGGGCACCGGGGAGCTGTTTTTT	CASSLAQGTGELFF
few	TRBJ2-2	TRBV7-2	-	TGTGCCAGCAGCTTGGGCGGGAACACCGGGGAGCTGTTTTTT	CASSLGGNTGELFF
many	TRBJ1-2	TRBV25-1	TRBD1	TGTGCCAGCAGTGACGACGCACCGGGACAGATGATCGGAGGCTACACCTTC	CASSDDAPGQMIGGYTF
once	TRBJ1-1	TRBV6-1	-	TGTGCCAGCAGTGAACCGCTGAACACTGAAGCTTTCTTT	CASSEPLNTEAFF
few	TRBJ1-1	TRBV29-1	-	TGCAGCGTTGAAGACACTGAAGCTTTCTTT	CSVEDTEAFF
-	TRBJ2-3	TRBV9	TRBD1	TGTGCCAGCAGCCCTTGGGACAGGGGGTCAGATACGCAGTATTTT	CASSPWDRGSDTQYF
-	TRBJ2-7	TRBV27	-	TGTGCCAGCAGTTTAAAAGGGGGCGAGCAGTACTTC	CASSLKGGEQYF
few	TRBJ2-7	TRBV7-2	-	TGTGCCAGCAGCCCCCTGTTTGGAGGGGGACTCTACGAGCAGTACTTC	CASSPLFGGGLYEQYF
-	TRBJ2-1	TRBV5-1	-	TGCGCCAGCAGCTTGAAACGGGGCCATTACAATGAGCAGTTCTTC	CASSLKRGHYNEQFF
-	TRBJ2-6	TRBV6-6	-	TGTGCCAGCAGTTTAAAACAGGACTCTGGGGCCAACGTCCTGACTTTC	CASSLKQDSGANVLTF
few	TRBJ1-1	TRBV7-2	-	TGTGCCAGCAGCTTTCGGGGAGCCGTTAACACTGAAGCTTTCTTT	CASSFRGAVNTEAFF
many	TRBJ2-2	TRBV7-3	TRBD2	TGTGCCAGCAGCTCCACTCGCGGGGGGGCCCCCGGGGAGCTGTTTTTT	CASSSTRGGAPGELFF
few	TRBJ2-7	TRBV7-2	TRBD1	TGTGCCAGCAGCAGGGGGCAGGGGAACTCCTACGAGCAGTACTTC	CASSRGQGNSYEQYF
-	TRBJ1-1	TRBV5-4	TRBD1	TGTGCCAGCAGCTTTTACAGGGGATCGCGTTCTGATCAAGCTTTCTTT	CASSFYRGSRSDQAFF
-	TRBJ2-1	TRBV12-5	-	TGTGCTAGTGGTCCCCCATCCAATGAGCAGTTCTTC	CASGPPSNEQFF
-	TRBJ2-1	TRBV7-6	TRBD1	TGTGCCAGCAGCTTAACAGGGGTCTACAATGAGCAGTTCTTC	CASSLTGVYNEQFF
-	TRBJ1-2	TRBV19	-	TGTGCCAGTAATAGAAAGGGGACATTTCTCTATGGCTACACCTTC	CASNRKGTFLYGYTF
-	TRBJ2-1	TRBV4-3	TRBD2	TGCGCCAGCAGCCAAGATCAGTCTAGCGGGGGAGCTTACAATGAGCAGTTCTTC	CASSQDQSSGGAYNEQFF
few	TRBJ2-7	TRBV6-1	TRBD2	TGTGCCAGCAGTTTCGGACTAGCCGGGCTCGAGCAGTACTTC	CASSFGLAGLEQYF
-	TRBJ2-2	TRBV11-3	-	TGTGCCAGCAGCTCGACAGGGAGGACCGGGGAGCTGTTTTTT	CASSSTGRTGELFF
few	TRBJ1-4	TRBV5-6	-	TGTGCCAGCTCCTTCGGGGGGCCGAATGAAAAACTGTTTTTT	CASSFGGPNEKLFF
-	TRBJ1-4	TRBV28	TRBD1	TGTGCCAGCAGGGGGACAGCCTATAATGAAAAACTGTTTTTT	CASRGTAYNEKLFF
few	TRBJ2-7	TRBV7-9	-	TGTGCCAGCAGCTTAGGGGAGCAGTACTTC	CASSLGEQYF
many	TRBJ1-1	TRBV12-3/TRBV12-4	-	TGTGCCAGCAGACCAATTGATGTGGGTGACACTGAAGCTTTCTTT	CASRPIDVGDTEAFF
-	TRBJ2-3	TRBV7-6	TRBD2	TGTGCCAGCAGCTTGAGCGGGGGGGCCGCAGATACGCAGTATTTT	CASSLSGGAADTQYF
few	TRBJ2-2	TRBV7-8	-	TGTGCCAGCAGCTTAGCGGGGGGGCCGAACACCGGGGAGCTGTTTTTT	CASSLAGGPNTGELFF
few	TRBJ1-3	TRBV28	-	TGTGCCAGCAGGGTAAGACAGCACTCTGGAAACACCATATATTTT	CASRVRQHSGNTIYF
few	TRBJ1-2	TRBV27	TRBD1	TGTGCCAGCACCCCAAGGGGGCAGGGACAGTACTATGGCTACACCTTC	CASTPRGQGQYYGYTF
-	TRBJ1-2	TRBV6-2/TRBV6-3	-	TGTGCCAGCAGGGACAACTATGGCTACACCTTC	CASRDNYGYTF
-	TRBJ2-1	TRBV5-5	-	TGTGCCAGCAGCTTGCAGGGACCCAACCAATACAATGAGCAGTTCTTC	CASSLQGPNQYNEQFF